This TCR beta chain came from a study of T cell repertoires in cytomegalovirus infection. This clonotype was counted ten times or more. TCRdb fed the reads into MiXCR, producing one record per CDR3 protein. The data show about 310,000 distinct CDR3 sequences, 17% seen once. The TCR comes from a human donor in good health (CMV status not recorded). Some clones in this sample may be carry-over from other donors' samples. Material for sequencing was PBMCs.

In nucleotides, the CDR3 is TGTGCCAGCAGCAGCGGAGGGCAGCCCCAGCATTTT. Translation: CASSSGGQPQHF. The chain links TRBV12-3 or TRBV12-4 to TRBJ1-5; the D is unclear. The V and J ends lost 6 bases and 7 bases respectively, with 10 bases between them. The CDR3 runs 12 residues.